The 24 T cell receptor delta chains presented below share a single source sample, sequenced in a study of γδ T cells in repeated Plasmodium falciparum infection. TCRdb reanalysed the multiplex PCR reads via CATT. The sample contains approximately 60,000 delta-chain clones, around 1.7% of which appear only once. Vgamma9/Vdelta2+ and Vdelta2-negative gammadelta T cells were flow-sorted from PBMC for bulk sequencing. Sequenced input: gamma-delta T cells from blood. The receptors stem from a pool of human donors (malaria-infected and uninfected, not separated).

This clone was found many times. The V and J genes are TRDV1 and TRDJ1; D remains ambiguous. Per the germline V gene, CDR1 is TSWWSYY and CDR2 is QGS. The CDR3 spans 16 residues. Trimming left V 0 bases short and J 0 bases short, with 11 bases between. CDR3 residues: CALGELGRLHTDKLIF. The CDR3 DNA reads as TGTGCTCTTGGGGAACTAGGCCGATTGCACACCGATAAACTCATCTTT.

About this clone: The protein held in TCRdb is that of a much larger clone and does not match this DNA's translation at residue 5, likely because of a read error; the protein shown is translated from the DNA. The chain joins TRDV1 to TRDJ1, with D possibly matching TRDD3 (5 bases). The germline V and J ends were trimmed by 3 bases and 1 base, with 30 bases remaining between them. CDR3 size: 21 residues. Germline CDR1 reads TSWWSYY; CDR2 reads QGS. The CDR3, as DNA: TGTGCTCTTGGGGATCCCCAAAGACATTCCGAGAGGGTATACGCCACCGATAAACTCATCTTT. Protein: CALGDPQRHSERVYATDKLIF.

Concerning this clone itself: The protein that TCRdb holds for this DNA derives from a much larger clone and differs from the translated DNA at residue 16, which likely indicates a read error; the protein shown here is translated from the DNA. The chain employs TRDV1 and TRDJ1; 9 nucleotides line up with TRDD2. Germline loops: CDR1 TSWWSYY, CDR2 QGS. Trimming removed 3 bases from V and 3 bases from J; junction bases left unmatched: 23. This CDR3 contains 21 residues. The CDR3 DNA reads as TGTGCTCTTGGGGACCAACCTTCCTACGACTGGGGATTCGTGTACTCCGATAAACTCATCTTT. Residues: CALGDQPSYDWGFVYSDKLIF.

This clone has at least ten counts. TCRdb lists the protein of a much larger clone for this DNA, which differs at residue 5, so this is likely a read error; the protein given here is translated from the DNA itself. This chain links TRDV2 with TRDJ1, with a weak D call TRDD2 (6 bases). CDR1 and CDR2 (germline): GEAIGNYY, EKD. V was clipped by 7 bases and J by 0 bases, with 32 bases between them. The CDR3 covers 20 residues. The DNA of the CDR3 is TGTGCCTGCAAGCCCTACACTCCTTCCCGGGGACTTATTTACACCGATAAACTCATCTTT. Its translation is CACKPYTPSRGLIYTDKLIF.

Comments on this clone: The protein held in TCRdb is that of a much larger clone and does not match this DNA's translation at residue 6, likely because of a read error; the protein shown is translated from the DNA. The chain has TRDV1 and TRDJ1; D may be TRDD2 or TRDD3 (6 bases each). This CDR3 is built from 24 residues. Per germline, CDR1 TSWWSYY and CDR2 QGS. DNA of the CDR3: TGTGCTATTGGGGAACCGGGCCTTCCCAAACGTGGAGGGGATCCACCCATAAACACCGATAAACTCATCTTT. Its translation: CAIGEPGLPKRGGDPPINTDKLIF.

This clone was seen at least ten times. The chain links TRDV2 to TRDJ1; TRDD3 agrees at 13 bases. CDR1 is GEAIGNYY, CDR2 EKD, per germline. J lost 5 bases, V lost 1 base, and 15 bases had no gene match. CDR3 length equals 19 residues. The DNA for the CDR3 is TGTGCCTGTGACACGTATACTGGGGGATACGCGTTACGTGGTGATAAACTCATCTTT. Translation: CACDTYTGGYALRGDKLIF.

The chain links TRDV1 to TRDJ1; D gene uncertain. The J gene is not listed in TCRdb, so it was assigned here from a DNA match to germline. Germline loops: CDR1 TSWWSYY, CDR2 QGS. The CDR3 loop spans 10 amino acids. The CDR3, as DNA: TGTTCGGCGTACACCGATAAACTCATCTTT. Protein product: CSAYTDKLIF.

This clone was counted a few times. The protein given by TCRdb reflects a much larger clone and differs at residue 19 from this DNA's translation, likely from a read error; the protein shown is the DNA's translation. This chain joins TRDV1 and TRDJ1, with 9 positions matching TRDD2. The germline V gene encodes CDR1 TSWWSYY and CDR2 QGS. This CDR3 has 21 residues. The CDR3 reads CALGAHDLPTFWGAQTDKFIF. For the CDR3, the DNA is TGTGCTCTTGGGGCACACGACCTTCCTACGTTCTGGGGGGCTCAGACTGATAAATTCATCTTT.

Points on this clone: A far larger clone is off by one base, so a read error is likely. Other DNA variants within this sample encode the same CDR3. Here the CDR3 reads CALGELPSGGFPPLLTDKLIF. CDR3 DNA: TGTGCTCTTGGGGAACTCCCCTCCGGGGGATTTCCTCCCCTTTTGACTGATAAACTCATCTTT. The rearrangement links TRDV1 to TRDJ1, with 7 bases that match TRDD3. No J gene is reported in TCRdb; it was inferred here by comparing the DNA with germline. After removal of 0 bases from V and 5 bases from J, the junction contained 24 bases not matched to a gene. Germline V gene data show CDR1 as TSWWSYY and CDR2 as QGS. This CDR3 has 21 residues.

Notes on this clone: TCRdb lists the protein of a much larger clone for this DNA, which differs at residue 15, so this is likely a read error; the protein given here is translated from the DNA itself. CDR3 nucleotides: TGTGCTCTTGGGGAACTCTTTCCTACGAGGACCCTAAACTGGGAGATAGACACCGATAAACTCATCTTT. Translation: CALGELFPTRTLNWEIDTDKLIF. This rearrangement joins TRDV1 to TRDJ1, with D possibly matching TRDD2 (7 bases). The J gene is not listed in TCRdb, so it was assigned here from a DNA match to germline. The CDR3 has 23 amino acids. The V and J ends lost 0 bases and 0 bases respectively, with 32 bases between them. Germline loops: CDR1 TSWWSYY, CDR2 QGS.

This clone was observed a handful of times. The protein TCRdb gives is from a much larger clone and does not agree with this DNA's translation at residue 15, likely a read error; the protein shown here comes from the DNA. The chain combines TRDV1 with TRDJ1; maybe TRDD2 (6 bases). Because TCRdb records no J gene, it was assigned here through a match of the DNA to germline. Germline values: CDR1 TSWWSYY, CDR2 QGS. This CDR3 spans 23 amino acids. In DNA form, the CDR3 reads TGTGCTATTGGGGAACTTCCACTCCTACGAGGGGGGTGGGATCCAGCGTACACCGATAAACTCATCTTT. It specifies CAIGELPLLRGGWDPAYTDKLIF.

On this clone: The translation of this DNA and the TCRdb protein of a much larger clone differ at residue 6, probably owing to a read error; the protein shown here is translated from the DNA. The CDR3, as DNA: TGTGCTCTTGGGGAAGCGGGAACGGTCGTACAAAACACCGATAAACTCATCTTT. Translating gives CALGEAGTVVQNTDKLIF. This chain links TRDV1 with TRDJ1; D ambiguous. Germline-derived CDR1 and CDR2 are TSWWSYY and QGS. The ends were cut back, 2 bases at V and 0 bases at J, with 19 bases in the middle. The CDR3 spans 18 residues.

This clone showed up just a few times. The mismatch at residue 17 between this DNA's translation and the TCRdb protein of a much larger clone likely reflects a read error; the protein shown is translated from the DNA. This rearrangement joins TRDV2 to TRDJ1; 13 nucleotides align to TRDD3. This CDR3 spans 21 amino acids. Trimming cost V 0 bases and J 14 bases; bases outside gene matches: 29. In germline, CDR1 is GEAIGNYY, CDR2 EKD. In DNA, the CDR3 is TGTGCCTGTGACACCGACAACTGGGGGATACGCGTCTTACCAATCACACAACCTCGGATCTTT. Translated, it gives CACDTDNWGIRVLPITQPRIF.

On this clone: TCRdb's protein, taken from a much larger clone, differs from this DNA's translation at residue 17, likely owing to a read error; the protein displayed comes from the DNA. Here the V gene is TRDV1, but the J gene went uncalled; the listed D gene, TRDD3, was not tested against the DNA. The CDR3 spans 19 residues. Germline lookup yields CDR1 TSWWSYY and CDR2 QGS. The CDR3 DNA follows: TGTGCTCTTGGGGAACGATTTACTCTAACCCTCGTGTACACCGATAAATTCATCTTT. It encodes CALGERFTLTLVYTDKFIF.

This clone was detected a few times. TCRdb lists the protein of a much larger clone for this DNA, which differs at residue 12, so this is likely a read error; the protein given here is translated from the DNA itself. This sequence joins TRDV2 and TRDJ1; 13 bases are a match to TRDD3. As TCRdb names no J gene, one was assigned here on the basis of a DNA match to germline. CDR1 is GEAIGNYY and CDR2 is EKD in the germline V gene. The J segment lost 7 bases and the V segment lost 3 bases, leaving 10 bases of the junction unmatched. CDR3 length: 16 residues. CDR3 bases: TGTGCCTGTGACCTGTACTGGGGGATACGCGGCGGTAAACTCATCTTT. This codes for CACDLYWGIRGGKLIF.

On this clone: TCRdb assigns this DNA the protein of a much larger clone, which departs from its translation at residue 16; this likely reflects a read error, and the protein shown comes from translating the DNA. This chain connects TRDV1 to TRDJ1; 10 positions agree with TRDD3. The J gene comes from matching the DNA to germline here; TCRdb lacks it. The germline gives CDR1 TSWWSYY, CDR2 QGS. This CDR3 spans 21 amino acids. Unmatched junction bases numbered 21, after V lost 2 bases and J lost 3 bases. CDR3 protein: CALGECRGTGGWGTLADKLIF. DNA of the CDR3: TGTGCTCTTGGGGAATGTCGTGGTACTGGGGGATGGGGTACCCTCGCCGATAAACTCATCTTT.

In this sample, this clone turned up a few times. It is likely a read error: a sequence one base away is far more abundant. The same CDR3 is also encoded by other DNA sequences in this sample. V usage is TRDV1 and J usage is TRDJ1; 7 bases are shared with TRDD2. TCRdb does not report a J gene; here it was assigned by matching the DNA to germline references. Looked up from germline, CDR1 is TSWWSYY and CDR2 is QGS. The length of the CDR3 is 16 residues. The CDR3 sequence: CALGETSSYSTDKLIF. CDR3 bases: TGTGCTCTTGGGGAAACATCTTCCTATAGCACCGACAAACTCATCTTT.

This clone is classed as medium-sized (0.01 to 0.1%). This specimen includes other DNA sequences encoding the same CDR3. The chain recombines TRAV38-2/DV8 with TRDJ1, with D possibly being TRDD3 (6 bases). The V gene lost 6 bases and the J gene lost 0 bases, with 24 bases spanning the gap. This CDR3 comprises 18 residues. Germline values: CDR1 TSESDYY, CDR2 QEAYKQQN. The CDR3 coding sequence is TGTGCTTATAATCGTAATACCGGGGGACTTAGGTACACCGATAAACTCATCTTT. As protein: CAYNRNTGGLRYTDKLIF.

This clone appeared many times. The mismatch at residue 16 between this DNA's translation and the TCRdb protein of a much larger clone likely reflects a read error; the protein shown is translated from the DNA. The chain carries TRDV1 and TRDJ1, with a tentative D call TRDD3 (5 bases). This CDR3 is built from 18 residues. From germline, CDR1 is TSWWSYY and CDR2 QGS. The DNA for the CDR3 is TGTGCTCTTGGGGAACGCACCACTTGGGGACCTATCGCCGATAAACCCATCTTT. Its protein product is CALGERTTWGPIADKPIF.

Concerning this clone: A far larger clone is one nucleotide away, so this likely arose from a read error. Within the sample, other DNA sequences also encode this same CDR3. This rearrangement joins TRDV1 to TRDJ1; TRDD3 aligns across 11 bases. The CDR3 is 26 residues long. CDR1 is TSWWSYY, CDR2 QGS, per germline. The junction had 33 bases not matched to a gene; V was cut back by 3 bases and J by 0 bases. The chain's CDR3 is CALGERSWPSHRGNGGYAPYTDKLIF. For the CDR3, the DNA is TGTGCTCTTGGGGAGCGAAGTTGGCCTTCTCACCGCGGGAATGGGGGATACGCACCGTACACCGATAAACTCATCTTT.

Regarding this clone: TCRdb pairs this DNA with a much larger clone's protein that differs at residue 12, likely a read error; the protein shown was translated from the DNA. The rearrangement joins TRDV2 to TRDJ1; TRDD3 matches 11 bases. Germline V gene sequence: CDR1 GEAIGNYY, CDR2 EKD. The CDR3 consists of 19 residues. With V trimmed by 3 bases and J by 0 bases, 14 bases remained unmatched. CDR3 nucleotide sequence: TGTGCCTGTGACTCAAAAAAATACTGGGGGATAAGGTACACCGATAAACTCATCTTT. Its protein product is CACDSKKYWGIRYTDKLIF.

This clone was detected ten times or more. The mismatch at residue 6 between this DNA's translation and the TCRdb protein of a much larger clone likely reflects a read error; the protein shown is translated from the DNA. This chain connects TRDV1 to TRDJ1; maybe TRDD3 (6 bases). The germline gives CDR1 TSWWSYY, CDR2 QGS. The ends were cut back, 4 bases at V and 0 bases at J, with 24 bases in the middle. The CDR3 extends over 19 amino acids. Here the CDR3 reads CALGALLLGGLPYTDKLIF. The CDR3 DNA follows: TGTGCTCTTGGGGCTCTCCTTTTGGGGGGACTACCGTACACCGATAAACTCATCTTT.

This clone was found a few times. Only one base separates this from a far larger clonotype, so it likely reflects a read error. Other DNA sequences within the sample encode an identical CDR3. This chain connects TRDV1 to TRDJ1; 10 nucleotides match TRDD3. The V segment lost 6 bases and the J segment 3 bases; nucleotides outside the gene matches: 31. This CDR3 contains 23 residues. Germline V CDR1 and CDR2: TSWWSYY, QGS. The CDR3 DNA reads as TGTGCTCTTGGAGACCATTCCTACAAGTACGTCCGGCTGGGGGATAAGGCAGCCGATAAACTCATCTTT. It encodes CALGDHSYKYVRLGDKAADKLIF.

This clone was detected a few times. TCRdb's protein for this DNA is that of a much larger clone and differs from the translation at residue 4, likely a read error; the protein shown is the DNA translation. This rearrangement joins TRDV1 to TRDJ1, with D possibly matching TRDD3 (6 bases). The J gene, absent from TCRdb, was called here by matching the DNA to germline. This CDR3 contains 20 residues. Germline loops: CDR1 TSWWSYY, CDR2 QGS. The CDR3 spells CALEEQVGWGSYSYTDKLIF. CDR3 in DNA: TGTGCTCTTGAGGAACAAGTCGGTTGGGGGTCATACTCATACACCGATAAACTCATCTTT.